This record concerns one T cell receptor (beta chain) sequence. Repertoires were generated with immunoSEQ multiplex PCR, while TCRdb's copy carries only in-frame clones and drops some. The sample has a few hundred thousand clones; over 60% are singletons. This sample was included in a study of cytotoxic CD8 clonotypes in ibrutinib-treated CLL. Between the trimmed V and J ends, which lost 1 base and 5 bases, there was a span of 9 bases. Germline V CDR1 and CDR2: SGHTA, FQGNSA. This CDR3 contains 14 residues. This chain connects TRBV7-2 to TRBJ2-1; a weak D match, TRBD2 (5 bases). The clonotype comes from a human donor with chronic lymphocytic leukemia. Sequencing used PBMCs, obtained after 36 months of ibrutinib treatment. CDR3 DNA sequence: TGTGCCAGCAGCTTAGGGCCGGGGAACAATGAGCAGTTCTTC. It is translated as CASSLGPGNNEQFF.